This TCR beta chain was retrieved from a study of OX40 agonist ivuxolimab in advanced cancers. Using immunoSEQ multiplex PCR, the repertoire was profiled, and TCRdb retains in-frame clones only, with some absent. The sample lists 75,000 to 100,000 clones, approximately 80% seen once, with 5.5% in the top ten. Specimen: CD4+ or CD8+ T cells sorted from blood, collected in a trial of the OX40 agonist ivuxolimab. This sequence was found in an adult with an advanced solid tumor such as melanoma, head and neck, liver or kidney cancer.

CDR3 sequence: CASSLAQDSLTGELFF. The CDR3 region has the DNA TGTGCCAGCAGCTTAGCGCAGGACTCCCTGACCGGGGAGCTGTTTTTT. The chain uses TRBV7-2 and TRBJ2-2; a weak D match, TRBD2 (5 bases). The germline V gene encodes CDR1 SGHTA and CDR2 FQGNSA. Trimming stripped 0 bases from V and 5 bases from J, with 13 bases between. CDR3 size: 16 residues. Together with reference TRBV7-2 and TRBJ2-2, the CDR3 gives the full variable domain: GAGVSQSPSNKVTEKGKDVELRCDPISGHTALYWYRQSLGQGLEFLIYFQGNSAPDKSGLPSDRFSAERTGGSVSTLTIQRTQQEDSAVYLCASSLAQDSLTGELFFGEGSRLTVL.